Below are 17 T cell receptor beta chains sequenced from a single sample in a study of Ad26.COV2.S vaccination and SARS-CoV-2 variants. Documented treatment: some 20 received Ad26.COV2.S at low or high dose, single or two shots; roughly five received placebo; per-sample allocation not given. At day 63 after the first vaccine or placebo injection, samples were drawn. Clones were read by immunoSEQ multiplex PCR, and TCRdb kept only the in-frame ones, dropping some. The sample contains about 350,000 clones, about 85% of which appear only once. This sample comprised peripheral blood, obtained in a trial of Ad26.COV2.S vaccine versus placebo. The receptors originated from a person aged 18-65 years who received the Ad26.COV2.S COVID-19 vaccine or a placebo.

The chain uses TRBV7-8 and TRBJ1-1; D is unresolved. Looked up from germline, CDR1 is SGHVS and CDR2 is FQNEAQ. The CDR3 sequence is 16 residues long. Trimming removed 1 base from V and 2 bases from J, with 14 bases in between. This CDR3 is CASSLDLVSRNTEAFF. For the CDR3, the DNA is TGTGCCAGCAGCTTAGATTTAGTTTCCCGTAACACTGAAGCTTTCTTT.

The chain has TRBV10-3 and TRBJ1-4, with a weak D call TRBD1 (5 bases). This CDR3 region has 13 residues. CDR1 is ENHRY and CDR2 is SYGVKD in the germline V gene. Trimming took 8 bases from V and 7 from J, leaving 14 bases between them. The CDR3: CAIVGGCSEKLFF. The CDR3 DNA follows: TGTGCCATCGTTGGGGGATGCAGTGAAAAACTGTTTTTT.

This rearrangement joins TRBV10-3 to TRBJ1-4, with TRBD1 matching over 8 bases. V was clipped by 4 bases and J by 8 bases; unmatched bases: 9. This CDR3 comprises 15 residues. Germline assignment: CDR1 ENHRY and CDR2 SYGVKD. The CDR3 nucleotides are TGTGCCATCAGTGCCAAGACAGGGGATCCGGAAAAACTGTTTTTT. This gives the protein CAISAKTGDPEKLFF.

CDR3 residues: CASSPTGVGGTGELFF. DNA for the CDR3: TGTGCCAGCAGCCCGACTGGGGTAGGGGGCACCGGGGAGCTGTTTTTT. This chain links TRBV25-1 with TRBJ2-2, with TRBD1 as a possible D gene (6 bases). Germline CDR1 is MGHDK and CDR2 is SYGVNS. The CDR3 runs to 16 residues. The V and J ends lost 6 bases and 4 bases respectively, with 18 bases between them.

The rearrangement links TRBV9 to TRBJ1-1; the match to TRBD1 covers 8 bases. The CDR3 has 16 amino acids. V was clipped by 2 bases and J by 1 base; unmatched bases: 7. The V gene's germline CDR1 is SGDLS and CDR2 YYNGEE. The CDR3 coding sequence is TGTGCCAGCAGCGTCGGGACAGGAAAGGGGAACACTGAAGCTTTCTTT. Translated, it gives CASSVGTGKGNTEAFF.

The V and J genes are TRBV2 and TRBJ2-2; the D call may be TRBD1 or TRBD2 (5 bases each). The CDR3 covers 13 residues. Germline CDR1 SNHLY, CDR2 FYNNEI. V lost 8 bases, J lost 4 bases, and 11 bases lay in between. The CDR3 region has the DNA TGTGCCAGCGGGGACGAAGCCACCGGGGAGCTGTTTTTT. This codes for CASGDEATGELFF.

In its sample, this clone was seen a few times. The J gene is TRBJ2-7, the V gene TRBV4-1; 15 bases match TRBD2. Germline lookup yields CDR1 MGHRA and CDR2 YSYEKL. The CDR3 contains 17 residues. J lost 4 bases, V lost 4 bases, and 8 bases had no gene match. The CDR3 reads CASSLSGTSGGPYEQYF. The CDR3 DNA reads TGCGCCAGCAGCCTCTCCGGGACTAGCGGGGGGCCGTACGAGCAGTACTTC.

This chain uses TRBV5-1 with TRBJ1-1, with TRBD1 matching over 7 bases. The CDR3 is made up of 15 amino acids. V lost 4 bases to trimming and J lost 3 bases; unmatched junction nucleotides: 9. The germline V gene encodes CDR1 SGHRS and CDR2 YFSETQ. The CDR3 is CASSQQQGLDTEAFF. The CDR3, as DNA: TGCGCCAGCAGCCAACAACAGGGGTTAGACACTGAAGCTTTCTTT.

A word on this clone: Distinct nucleotide sequences in the sample also encode this CDR3. V usage is TRBV11-2 and J usage is TRBJ2-7; the D is unclear. The germline gives CDR1 SGHAT, CDR2 FQNNGV. The germline V and J ends were trimmed by 1 base and 1 base, with 5 bases remaining between them. The CDR3 length is 13 residues. CDR3 nucleotides: TGTGCCAGCAGCTTAGCTGGATCCTACGAGCAGTACTTC. It yields the protein CASSLAGSYEQYF.

The chain uses TRBV10-2 and TRBJ2-1; D gene uncertain. Germline CDR1 is WSHSY and CDR2 is SAAADI. V lost 5 bases to trimming and J lost 0 bases, with 11 bases between them. The CDR3 extends over 15 amino acids. The CDR3 loop is CASSSDPSSYNEQFF. The CDR3 bases are TGCGCCAGCAGTTCAGACCCGAGCTCCTACAATGAGCAGTTCTTC.

The chain combines TRBV5-1 with TRBJ1-4; D may be TRBD1 (6 bases). Germline V gene lookup returns CDR1 SGHRS and CDR2 YFSETQ. This CDR3 has 17 amino acids. The V and J ends lost 0 bases and 0 bases respectively, with 12 bases between them. The CDR3 region is CASSLGLRQATNEKLFF. CDR3 nucleotides: TGCGCCAGCAGCTTGGGTCTAAGACAGGCAACTAATGAAAAACTGTTTTTT.

This chain connects TRBV14 to TRBJ2-2; the D gene is possibly TRBD1 (6 bases). Between the trimmed V and J ends, which lost 3 bases and 2 bases, there was a span of 16 bases. The CDR3 consists of 17 residues. CDR1 SGHDN and CDR2 FVKESK come from the germline V gene. CDR3 residues: CASSQNPWTANTGELFF. CDR3 nucleotides: TGTGCCAGCAGCCAGAACCCGTGGACAGCAAACACCGGGGAGCTGTTTTTT.

This rearrangement joins TRBV11-2 to TRBJ2-5; D gene uncertain. The CDR3 runs to 13 residues. Trimming stripped 3 bases from V and 1 base from J, with 6 bases between. The germline V gene has CDR1 SGHAT and CDR2 FQNNGV. The CDR3 sequence is CASSLEFQETQYF. The CDR3 nucleotides read TGTGCCAGCAGCTTGGAGTTCCAAGAGACCCAGTACTTC.

The CDR3 region is CASSYGDSGADTQYF. The CDR3, as DNA: TGTGCCAGCAGTTACGGGGATAGCGGAGCGGATACGCAGTATTTT. The V call is TRBV6-5, the J call TRBJ2-3, with D possibly being TRBD2 (6 bases). The CDR3 totals 15 residues. V was shortened by 2 bases and J by 6 bases, with 15 bases between the two germline ends. The germline CDR1 and CDR2 sequences are MNHEY and SVGAGI.

The genes are TRBV6-1 and TRBJ1-3, with no clear D. Germline CDR1 MNHNS, CDR2 SASEGT. The CDR3 covers 16 residues. V was clipped by 4 bases and J by 0 bases, with 13 bases between them. The CDR3 bases are TGTGCCAGCAGTGCCCTGGAGGGTATCTCTGGAAACACCATATATTTT. This encodes CASSALEGISGNTIYF.

This clone was found a few times. V is TRBV5-6 and J is TRBJ1-2; D is unclear. Germline V lookup: CDR1 SGHDT, CDR2 YYEEEE. The CDR3 length is 13 residues. The V and J ends lost 3 bases and 5 bases respectively, with 11 bases between them. The CDR3 nucleotides are TGTGCCAGCAGCTCTCCAGCCGCGTATGGCTACACCTTC. This codes for CASSSPAAYGYTF.

This clone appeared once. The chain has TRBV3-1 (or the pseudogene TRBV3-2) and TRBJ2-3; TRBD2 matches at 9 bases. The CDR3 is made up of 16 amino acids. Trimming cost V 4 bases and J 6 bases; bases outside gene matches: 11. CDR1 and CDR2 from the germline V gene are LGHDT and YNNKEL (reference sequence). The CDR3 nucleotides are TGTGCCAGCAGCCCCTTAGCGGGGGCCGGATCGGATACGCAGTATTTT. Translation: CASSPLAGAGSDTQYF.